Listed below are T cell receptor beta chains from one sample, sequenced in a study of naive and memory T cell subsets. MiXCR, applied by TCRdb to the UMI-ligation and nested PCR reads, yields one record per CDR3 protein. The sample carries around 18,000 distinct CDR3 sequences, roughly 10% recorded once. Sequencing was carried out using central memory CD8+ T cells from blood. The source is a human donor in good health. CDR3s include the opening cysteine and the closing phenylalanine or tryptophan. D genes are given only for firm matches. Size values are once, few and many counts, or a class for expanded clones, and some rows have none.

v_gene	abundance	j_gene	len	d_gene	CDR3aa	CDR3nt
TRBV14	NA	TRBJ2-1	16	NA	CASSQDRTDSYNEQFF	TGTGCCAGCAGCCAAGATCGCACAGACTCCTACAATGAGCAGTTCTTC
TRBV5-4	NA	TRBJ1-5	16	NA	CAMNTQDSILNQPQHF	TGTGCCATGAATACCCAGGACAGTATCTTAAATCAGCCCCAGCATTTT
TRBV4-3	few	TRBJ2-7	16	NA	CASSQVSSDTSYEQYF	TGCGCCAGCAGCCAAGTCAGCTCGGACACTTCCTACGAGCAGTACTTC
TRBV15	few	TRBJ2-6	15	NA	CATSRDTSGANVLTF	TGTGCCACCAGCCGAGACACCTCTGGGGCCAACGTCCTGACTTTC
TRBV27	few	TRBJ2-5	16	NA	CASSLNGVVRIETQYF	TGTGCCAGCAGCCTAAACGGGGTCGTTCGTATAGAGACCCAGTACTTC
TRBV5-7	medium-sized	TRBJ2-1	15	TRBD1	CASSTDRSSYNEQFF	TGTGCCAGCAGCACGGACAGGTCTTCCTACAATGAGCAGTTCTTC
TRBV6-2/TRBV6-3	many	TRBJ1-5	14	NA	CASSSRKGNQPQHF	TGTGCCAGCAGCTCCAGAAAGGGGAATCAGCCCCAGCATTTT
TRBV7-2	NA	TRBJ2-2	11	NA	CASSFPGELFF	TGTGCCAGCAGCTTTCCCGGGGAGCTGTTTTTT
TRBV7-9	few	TRBJ2-1	12	NA	CAGAGLGNEQFF	TGTGCCGGGGCAGGGCTGGGCAATGAGCAGTTCTTC
TRBV6-6	NA	TRBJ2-6	12	NA	CASVSGANVLTF	TGTGCCAGTGTCTCTGGGGCCAACGTCCTGACTTTC
TRBV12-3/TRBV12-4	few	TRBJ2-2	12	NA	CASSFGTGELFF	TGTGCCAGCAGTTTCGGCACCGGGGAGCTGTTTTTT
TRBV27	few	TRBJ2-3	17	NA	CASSPSIRETFTDTQYF	TGTGCCAGCAGTCCATCTATTCGGGAGACGTTCACAGATACGCAGTATTTT
TRBV6-2/TRBV6-3	NA	TRBJ1-1	17	NA	CASSYELTLGVNTEAFF	TGTGCCAGCAGTTACGAGTTGACGCTGGGAGTGAACACTGAAGCTTTCTTT
TRBV30	few	TRBJ2-3	12	NA	CAWSVSADTQYF	TGTGCCTGGAGTGTCAGCGCGGATACGCAGTATTTT
TRBV7-2	many	TRBJ2-7	13	NA	CASSPTVSDEQYF	TGTGCCAGCAGCCCTACAGTTTCCGACGAGCAGTACTTC
TRBV20-1	few	TRBJ2-7	14	TRBD1	CSAKTGTDHYEQYF	TGCAGTGCTAAAACCGGGACAGATCACTACGAGCAGTACTTC
TRBV6-2/TRBV6-3	NA	TRBJ2-1	15	TRBD2	CASSPGGVDYNEQFF	TGTGCCAGCAGTCCCGGGGGGGTGGATTACAATGAGCAGTTCTTC
TRBV7-8	few	TRBJ2-1	12	NA	CASSYPGPVQFF	TGTGCCAGCAGCTATCCGGGACCCGTGCAGTTCTTC
TRBV11-2	many	TRBJ1-4	15	NA	CASRKEEDIYEKLFF	TGTGCCAGCCGGAAGGAGGAGGACATTTATGAAAAACTGTTTTTT
TRBV27	few	TRBJ2-2	14	NA	CASSLSWGRGELFF	TGTGCCAGCAGTTTATCTTGGGGGAGGGGGGAGCTGTTTTTT
TRBV9	many	TRBJ2-3	16	NA	CASSGAGGGFTDTQYF	TGTGCCAGCAGCGGAGCCGGGGGCGGGTTCACAGATACGCAGTATTTT
TRBV6-2/TRBV6-3	many	TRBJ2-1	13	NA	CASSATEYNEQFF	TGTGCCAGCAGTGCGACAGAGTACAATGAGCAGTTCTTC
TRBV27	NA	TRBJ2-3	17	TRBD1	CASSLGPGTVNPDTQYF	TGTGCCAGCAGTTTAGGGCCCGGGACAGTAAACCCAGATACGCAGTATTTT
TRBV20-1	few	TRBJ2-1	13	NA	CSARVGGYNEQFF	TGCAGTGCTAGAGTTGGCGGCTACAATGAGCAGTTCTTC
TRBV19	few	TRBJ2-7	15	TRBD2	CASSLAGETSYEQYF	TGTGCCAGTAGCCTAGCGGGGGAAACCTCCTACGAGCAGTACTTC
TRBV20-1	medium-sized	TRBJ2-7	14	TRBD1	CSAREGTEPFEQYF	TGCAGTGCTAGAGAGGGGACAGAGCCTTTCGAGCAGTACTTC
TRBV5-1	few	TRBJ2-7	14	TRBD2	CASSSRAGIYEQYF	TGCGCCAGCAGCTCCCGAGCGGGAATCTACGAGCAGTACTTC
TRBV20-1	few	TRBJ1-2	13	NA	CSARREANYGYTF	TGCAGTGCTAGGAGGGAAGCTAACTATGGCTACACCTTC
TRBV7-2	NA	TRBJ1-1	15	NA	CASSLVLGSNTEAFF	TGTGCCAGCAGCTTAGTGCTAGGATCGAACACTGAAGCTTTCTTT